Listed below are T cell receptor beta chains from one sample, sequenced in a study of vaccination and CD4 T cells after COVID-19. In TCRdb, the PCR reads were re-called with MiXCR into one record per CDR3 protein. Of 15,000 to 20,000 distinct CDR3 sequences listed, approximately 54% are singletons. The antigens for these receptors are not known. Sequencing input: CD4+ T cells from blood, cultured in vitro. The source of these receptors is a human donor who had recovered from COVID-19. The CDR3 runs from the conserved cysteine through the conserved F or W. A D gene is named only where the DNA matches it firmly. The size of a clone is reported for some rows only, either as once, few or many, or as a class for expanded clones.

d_call	v_call	clone_size	j_call	cdr3_aa	cdr3_nt
.	TRBV6-1	.	TRBJ2-5	CASSELDSGRTVSPRETQYF	TGTGCCAGCAGTGAGCTTGATTCGGGGAGGACAGTTTCTCCCAGGGAGACCCAGTACTTC
TRBD2	TRBV20-1	.	TRBJ2-1	CSASKLAGGGSEQFF	TGCAGTGCTAGTAAGCTAGCGGGAGGGGGGAGCGAGCAGTTCTTC
.	TRBV6-5	.	TRBJ2-7	CASSYTGYEQYF	TGTGCCAGCAGTTACACAGGGTACGAGCAGTACTTC
TRBD1	TRBV20-1	once	TRBJ1-2	CSALTDRGPLGYGYTF	TGCAGTGCTCTGACCGACAGGGGGCCTCTAGGCTATGGCTACACCTTC
.	TRBV7-6	few	TRBJ2-7	CASSRDSAYEQYF	TGTGCCAGCAGCAGGGACTCCGCCTACGAGCAGTACTTC
TRBD1	TRBV20-1	once	TRBJ1-1	CSARQGETEAFF	TGCAGTGCTAGACAGGGGGAAACTGAAGCTTTCTTT
TRBD1	TRBV27	.	TRBJ2-7	CASSGQGEFGSYEQYF	TGTGCCAGCTCGGGACAGGGGGAATTTGGCTCCTACGAGCAGTACTTC
TRBD1	TRBV27	.	TRBJ2-7	CASSPRTGFGSYEQYF	TGTGCCAGCAGTCCCAGGACAGGGTTTGGGTCCTACGAGCAGTACTTC
.	TRBV7-2	.	TRBJ1-5	CASSLEAYQPQHF	TGTGCCAGCAGCTTAGAGGCGTATCAGCCCCAGCATTTT
.	TRBV20-1	.	TRBJ2-6	CSARDIILGANVLTF	TGCAGTGCTAGAGATATAATTCTCGGGGCCAACGTCCTGACTTTC
.	TRBV6-1	.	TRBJ1-1	CASSVDPWNTEAFF	TGTGCCAGCAGTGTGGATCCTTGGAACACTGAAGCTTTCTTT
.	TRBV6-2/TRBV6-3	.	TRBJ2-7	CASSLLGGYEQYF	TGTGCCAGCAGCCTTCTAGGGGGCTACGAGCAGTACTTC
.	TRBV7-8	few	TRBJ1-2	CASSLRVVKGEFNYGYTF	TGTGCCAGCAGCTTACGGGTGGTGAAGGGGGAGTTTAACTATGGCTACACCTTC
.	TRBV25-1	few	TRBJ1-1	CASRNTGGGGEAFF	TGTGCCAGCAGAAACACCGGGGGGGGGGGTGAAGCTTTCTTT
.	TRBV4-2	.	TRBJ1-5	CASSQDGQPQHF	TGTGCCAGCAGCCAAGATGGTCAGCCCCAGCATTTT
TRBD2	TRBV5-4	few	TRBJ2-7	CASSQMTSGASLQQYF	TGTGCCAGCAGCCAAATGACTAGCGGCGCCTCCCTCCAGCAGTACTTC
.	TRBV7-2	.	TRBJ2-5	CASSPLTEETQYF	TGTGCCAGCAGCCCACTAACCGAAGAGACCCAGTACTTC
.	TRBV20-1	few	TRBJ2-5	CSASGVARTQYF	TGCAGTGCTAGTGGTGTGGCGCGGACCCAGTACTTC
.	TRBV5-1	once	TRBJ2-5	CASSLEGLETQYF	TGCGCCAGCAGCTTGGAAGGGTTAGAGACCCAGTACTTC
.	TRBV20-1	.	TRBJ1-2	CSIGGATNYGYTF	TGCAGTATCGGGGGCGCAACTAACTATGGCTACACCTTC
TRBD2	TRBV19	.	TRBJ2-4	CASSEGGSVKNIQYF	TGTGCCAGTAGTGAAGGCGGGAGTGTCAAAAACATTCAGTACTTC